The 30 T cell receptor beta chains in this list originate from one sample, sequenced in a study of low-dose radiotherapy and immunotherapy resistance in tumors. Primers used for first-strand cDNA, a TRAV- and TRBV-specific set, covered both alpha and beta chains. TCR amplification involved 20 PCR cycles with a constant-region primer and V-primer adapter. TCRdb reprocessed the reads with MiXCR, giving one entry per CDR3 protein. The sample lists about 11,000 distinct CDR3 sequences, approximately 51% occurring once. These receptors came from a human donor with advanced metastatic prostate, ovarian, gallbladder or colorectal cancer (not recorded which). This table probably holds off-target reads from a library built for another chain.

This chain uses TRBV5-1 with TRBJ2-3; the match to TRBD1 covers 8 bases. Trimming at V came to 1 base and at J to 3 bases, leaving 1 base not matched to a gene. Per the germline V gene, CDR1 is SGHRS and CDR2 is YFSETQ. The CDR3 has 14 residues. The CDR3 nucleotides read TGCGCCAGCAGCTTGAACAGGGGGACAGATACGCAGTATTTT. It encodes CASSLNRGTDTQYF.

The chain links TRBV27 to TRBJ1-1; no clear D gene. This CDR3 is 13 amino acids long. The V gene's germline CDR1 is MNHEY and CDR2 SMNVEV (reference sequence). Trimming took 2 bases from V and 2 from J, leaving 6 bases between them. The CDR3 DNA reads TGTGCCAGCAGTTTAGACGGTAACACTGAAGCTTTCTTT. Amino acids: CASSLDGNTEAFF.

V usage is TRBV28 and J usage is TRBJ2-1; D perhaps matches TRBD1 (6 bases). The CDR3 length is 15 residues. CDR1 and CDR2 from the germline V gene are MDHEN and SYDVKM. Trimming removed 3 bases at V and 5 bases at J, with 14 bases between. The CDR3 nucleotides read TGTGCCAGCAGTTTGGGGGCAGGGCGACACAATGAGCAGTTCTTC. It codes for CASSLGAGRHNEQFF.

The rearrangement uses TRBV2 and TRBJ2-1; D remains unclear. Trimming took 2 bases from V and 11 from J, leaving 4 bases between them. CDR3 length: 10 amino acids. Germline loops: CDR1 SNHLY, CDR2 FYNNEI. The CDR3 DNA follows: TGTGCCAGCAGTGAAACAAAGCAGTTCTTC. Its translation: CASSETKQFF.

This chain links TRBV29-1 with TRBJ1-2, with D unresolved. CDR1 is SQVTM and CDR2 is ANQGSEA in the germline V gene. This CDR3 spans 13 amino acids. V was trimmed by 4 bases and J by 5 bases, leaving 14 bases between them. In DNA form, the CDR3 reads TGCAGCGTTGGTCACCGGAACTCTTATGGCTACACCTTC. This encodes CSVGHRNSYGYTF.

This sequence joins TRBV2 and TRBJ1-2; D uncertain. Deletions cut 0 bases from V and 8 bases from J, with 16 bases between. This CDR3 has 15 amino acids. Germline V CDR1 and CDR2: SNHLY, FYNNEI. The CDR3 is CASSEAIYRKGGYTF. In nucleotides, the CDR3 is TGTGCCAGCAGTGAAGCTATATATAGAAAGGGAGGCTACACCTTC. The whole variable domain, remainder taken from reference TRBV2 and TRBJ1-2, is EPEVTQTPSHQVTQMGQEVILRCVPISNHLYFYWYRQILGQKVEFLVSFYNNEISEKSEIFDDQFSVERPDGSNFTLKIRSTKLEDSAMYFCASSEAIYRKGGYTFGSGTRLTVV.

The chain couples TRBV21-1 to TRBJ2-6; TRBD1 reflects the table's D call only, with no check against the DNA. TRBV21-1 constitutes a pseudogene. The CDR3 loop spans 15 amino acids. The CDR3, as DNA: TGTGCCAGCAGCGGTCCAGGGATAGAGGCCAACGTCCTGACTTTC. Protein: CASSGPGIEANVLTF.

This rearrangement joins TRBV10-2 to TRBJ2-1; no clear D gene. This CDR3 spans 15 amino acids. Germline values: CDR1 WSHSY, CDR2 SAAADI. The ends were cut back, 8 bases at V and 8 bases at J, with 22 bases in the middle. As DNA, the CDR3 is TGCGCCAGCCTGGCCCGGCGTAAGCTTGTCGATGAGCAGTTCTTC. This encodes CASLARRKLVDEQFF.

The CDR3 DNA is TGTGCCAGCAGCTTAGGAAACACAGATACGCAGTATTTT. As protein: CASSLGNTDTQYF. This rearrangement joins TRBV13 to TRBJ2-3; D call uncertain. The V end was cut by 0 bases, the J end by 2 bases, with 3 bases between. Germline CDR1 is PRHDT and CDR2 is FYEKMQ (reference sequence). CDR3 length equals 13 residues.

CDR3 protein: CASSIRQGPYEQYF. The CDR3, as DNA: TGCGCCAGCAGCATCCGACAGGGACCCTACGAGCAGTACTTC. The rearrangement joins TRBV5-1 to TRBJ2-7; 7 bases are shared with TRBD1. Germline CDR1 is SGHRS and CDR2 is YFSETQ. The CDR3 runs to 14 residues. Trimming at V came to 4 bases and at J to 2 bases, leaving 6 bases not matched to a gene.

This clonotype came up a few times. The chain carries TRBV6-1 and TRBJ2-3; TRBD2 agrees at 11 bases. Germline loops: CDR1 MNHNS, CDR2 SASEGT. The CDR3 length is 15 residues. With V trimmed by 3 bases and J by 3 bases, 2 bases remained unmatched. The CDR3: CASSDSGGATDTQYF. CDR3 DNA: TGTGCCAGCAGTGATAGCGGGGGGGCAACAGATACGCAGTATTTT.

Here the CDR3 DNA reads TGTGCCAGCAGTCCAAAAGGACAGGGCAATCAGCCCCAGCATTTT. This encodes CASSPKGQGNQPQHF. J is TRBJ1-5 and V is TRBV2; 7 bases are shared with TRBD1. Germline V gene lookup returns CDR1 SNHLY and CDR2 FYNNEI. The junction had 6 bases not matched to a gene; V was cut back by 5 bases and J by 2 bases. The length of the CDR3 is 15 residues.

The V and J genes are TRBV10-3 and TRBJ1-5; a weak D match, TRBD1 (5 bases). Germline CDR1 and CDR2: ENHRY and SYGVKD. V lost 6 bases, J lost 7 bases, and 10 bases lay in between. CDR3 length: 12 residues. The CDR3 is CAIREEGQPQHF. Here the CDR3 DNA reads TGTGCCATCAGGGAAGAGGGGCAGCCCCAGCATTTT.

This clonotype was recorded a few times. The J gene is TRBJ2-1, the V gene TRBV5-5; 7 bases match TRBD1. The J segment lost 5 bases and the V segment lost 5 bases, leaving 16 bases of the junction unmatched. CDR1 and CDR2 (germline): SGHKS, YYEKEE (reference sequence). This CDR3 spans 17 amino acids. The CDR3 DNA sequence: TGTGCCAGCAGTTTTTTCGCGGCAGGGGGTAGCGACAATGAGCAGTTCTTC. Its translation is CASSFFAAGGSDNEQFF.

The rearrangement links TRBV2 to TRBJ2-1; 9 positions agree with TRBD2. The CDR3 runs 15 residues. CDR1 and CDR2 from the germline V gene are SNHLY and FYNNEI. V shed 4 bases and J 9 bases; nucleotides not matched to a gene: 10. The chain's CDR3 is CASSVSAGGLGEQFF. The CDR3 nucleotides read TGTGCCAGCAGTGTGTCGGCGGGGGGGCTGGGTGAGCAGTTCTTC.

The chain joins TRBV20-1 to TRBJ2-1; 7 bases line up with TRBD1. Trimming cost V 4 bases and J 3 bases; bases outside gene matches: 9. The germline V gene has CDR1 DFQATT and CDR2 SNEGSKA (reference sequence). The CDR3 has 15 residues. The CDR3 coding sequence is TGCAGTGCTAATACCGGGACAGATAACTACAATGAGCAGTTCTTC. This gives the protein CSANTGTDNYNEQFF.

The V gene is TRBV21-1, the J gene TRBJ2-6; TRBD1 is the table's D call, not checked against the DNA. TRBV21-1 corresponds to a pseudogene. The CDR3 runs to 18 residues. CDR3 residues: CASSKDGAPSSGANVLTF. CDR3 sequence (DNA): TGTGCCAGCAGCAAAGACGGGGCCCCCAGCTCTGGGGCCAACGTCCTGACTTTC.

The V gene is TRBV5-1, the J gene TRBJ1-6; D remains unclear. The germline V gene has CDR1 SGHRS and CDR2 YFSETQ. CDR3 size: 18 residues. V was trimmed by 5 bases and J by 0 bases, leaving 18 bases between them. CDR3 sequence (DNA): TGCGCCAGCAGACCGAACACGGACTTGAGCTCCTATAATTCACCCCTCCACTTT. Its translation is CASRPNTDLSSYNSPLHF.

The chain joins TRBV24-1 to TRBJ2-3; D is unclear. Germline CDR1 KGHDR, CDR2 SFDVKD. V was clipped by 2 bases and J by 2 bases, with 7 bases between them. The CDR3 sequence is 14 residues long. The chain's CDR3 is CATSDSSYTDTQYF. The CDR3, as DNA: TGTGCCACCAGTGATTCCTCCTACACAGATACGCAGTATTTT.

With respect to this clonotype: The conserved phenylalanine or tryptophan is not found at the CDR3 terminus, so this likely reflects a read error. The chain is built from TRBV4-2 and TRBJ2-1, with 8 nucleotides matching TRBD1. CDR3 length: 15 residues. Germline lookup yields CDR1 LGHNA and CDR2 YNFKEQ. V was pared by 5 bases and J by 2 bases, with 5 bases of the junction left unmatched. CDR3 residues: CASSSRDRTYNEQFY. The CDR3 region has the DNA TGTGCCAGCAGCTCTCGGGACAGGACCTACAATGAGCAGTTCTAC.

The CDR3 region is CATSDGLGQAYEQYF. The DNA of the CDR3 is TGTGCCACCAGTGACGGACTGGGACAGGCCTACGAGCAGTACTTC. The chain joins TRBV24-1 to TRBJ2-7; 8 bases align to TRBD1. There are 15 residues in the CDR3. V lost 4 bases, J lost 2 bases, and 6 bases stayed unmatched. The germline V gene encodes CDR1 KGHDR and CDR2 SFDVKD.

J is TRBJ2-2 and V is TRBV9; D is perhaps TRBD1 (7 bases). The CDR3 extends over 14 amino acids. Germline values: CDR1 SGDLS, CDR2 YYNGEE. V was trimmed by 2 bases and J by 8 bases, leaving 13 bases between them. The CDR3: CASSVGGGFGELFF. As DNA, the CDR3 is TGTGCCAGCAGCGTCGGAGGGGGCTTTGGGGAGCTGTTTTTT.

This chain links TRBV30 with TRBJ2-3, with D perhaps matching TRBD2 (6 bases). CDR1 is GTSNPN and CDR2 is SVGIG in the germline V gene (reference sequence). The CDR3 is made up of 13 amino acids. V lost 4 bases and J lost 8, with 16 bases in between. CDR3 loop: CAWNPLGGGTQYF. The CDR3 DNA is TGTGCCTGGAACCCGTTGGGAGGTGGTACGCAGTATTTT. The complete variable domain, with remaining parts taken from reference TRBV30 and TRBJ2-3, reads SQTIHQWPATLVQPVGSPLSLECTVEGTSNPNLYWYRQAAGRGLQLLFYSVGIGQISSEVPQNLSASRPQDRQFILSSKKLLLSDSGFYLCAWNPLGGGTQYFGPGTRLTVL.

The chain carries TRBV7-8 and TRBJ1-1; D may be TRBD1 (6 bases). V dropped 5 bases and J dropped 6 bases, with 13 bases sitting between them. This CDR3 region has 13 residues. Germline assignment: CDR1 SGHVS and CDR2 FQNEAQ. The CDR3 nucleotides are TGTGCCAGCAGCGGGGGGGCGAGCCCTGAAGCTTTCTTT. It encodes CASSGGASPEAFF.

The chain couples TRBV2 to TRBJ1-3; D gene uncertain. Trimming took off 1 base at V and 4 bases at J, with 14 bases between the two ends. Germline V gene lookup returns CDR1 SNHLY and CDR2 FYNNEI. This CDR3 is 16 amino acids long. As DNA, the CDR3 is TGTGCCAGCAGTGAAGAGCCACCCAAAGTAGGAAACACCATATATTTT. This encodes CASSEEPPKVGNTIYF.

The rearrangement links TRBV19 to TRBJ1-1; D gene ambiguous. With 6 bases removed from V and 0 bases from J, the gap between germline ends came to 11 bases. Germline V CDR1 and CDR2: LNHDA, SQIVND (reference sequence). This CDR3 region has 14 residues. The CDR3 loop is CASRLQIMNTEAFF. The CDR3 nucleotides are TGTGCCAGTAGACTACAAATCATGAACACTGAAGCTTTCTTT. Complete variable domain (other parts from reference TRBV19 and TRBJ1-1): DGGITQSPKYLFRKEGQNVTLSCEQNLNHDAMYWYRQDPGQGLRLIYYSQIVNDFQKGDIAEGYSVSREKKESFPLTVTSAQKNPTAFYLCASRLQIMNTEAFFGQGTRLTVV.

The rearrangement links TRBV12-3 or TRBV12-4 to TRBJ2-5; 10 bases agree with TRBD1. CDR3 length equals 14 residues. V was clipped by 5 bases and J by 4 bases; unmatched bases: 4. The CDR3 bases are TGTGCCAGCAGTCCCGGACAGGGGGGAGAGACCCAGTACTTC. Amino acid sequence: CASSPGQGGETQYF.

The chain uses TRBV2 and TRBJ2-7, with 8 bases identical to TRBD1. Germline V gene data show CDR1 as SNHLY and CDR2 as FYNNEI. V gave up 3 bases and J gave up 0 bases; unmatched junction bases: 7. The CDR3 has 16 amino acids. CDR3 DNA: TGTGCCAGCAGTGACCCGGGACAGGCTAGCTCCTACGAGCAGTACTTC. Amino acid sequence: CASSDPGQASSYEQYF.

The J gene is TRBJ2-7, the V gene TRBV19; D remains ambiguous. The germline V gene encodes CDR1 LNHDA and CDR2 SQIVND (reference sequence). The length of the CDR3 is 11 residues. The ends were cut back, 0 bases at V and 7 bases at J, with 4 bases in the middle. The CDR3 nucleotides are TGTGCCAGTAGTATAGAAGGTGAGCAGTACTTC. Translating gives CASSIEGEQYF.

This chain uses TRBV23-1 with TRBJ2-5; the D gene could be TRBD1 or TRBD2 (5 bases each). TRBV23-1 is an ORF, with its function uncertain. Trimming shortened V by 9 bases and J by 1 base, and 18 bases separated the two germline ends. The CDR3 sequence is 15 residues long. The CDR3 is CASSIRGDFQETQYF. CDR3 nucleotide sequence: TGCGCCAGTTCTATCCGGGGCGACTTCCAAGAGACCCAGTACTTC.